This T cell receptor beta chain appears in the sequencing data of a study of long-term antiretroviral therapy in people with HIV. Findings of the study overall: Controls exceeded HIV repertoires in CDR3 length range. Clonal expansions arising prior to ART prevailed in the repertoire at every time point.

This was the immunoSEQ v3.0 assay at survey level. For each individual sample, sequencing targeted 40,000-50,000 T-cell genomes. Libraries were prepared by immunoSEQ multiplex PCR; TCRdb keeps only in-frame clonotypes and omits some of them. This table holds around 16,000 clones, just under 85% found once. A remark on this clone: Its matching antigen is unknown.

This TCR came from a man between 40 and 49 years old with HIV. Sequenced material: unsorted PBMCs, taken just before starting antiretroviral therapy.

The CDR3 DNA follows: TGTGCCAGCTCACCCTCCTTTGGGGCTGGGGCCAACGTCCTGACTTTC. As protein: CASSPSFGAGANVLTF. The chain employs TRBV18 and TRBJ2-6; no firm D call. The CDR3 contains 16 residues. V was pared by 3 bases and J by 2 bases, with 11 bases between. Germline V gene data show CDR1 as KGHSH and CDR2 as LQKENI.